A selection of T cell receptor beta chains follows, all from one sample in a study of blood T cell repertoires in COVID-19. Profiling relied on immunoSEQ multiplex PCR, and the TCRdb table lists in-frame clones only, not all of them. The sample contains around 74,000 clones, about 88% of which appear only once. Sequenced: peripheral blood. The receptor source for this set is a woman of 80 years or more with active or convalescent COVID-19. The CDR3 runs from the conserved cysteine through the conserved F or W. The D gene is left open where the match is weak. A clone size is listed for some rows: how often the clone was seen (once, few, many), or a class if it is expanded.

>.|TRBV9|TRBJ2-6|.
CASSAVAGANVLTF
TGTGCCAGCAGCGCAGTAGCCGGGGCCAACGTCCTGACTTTC
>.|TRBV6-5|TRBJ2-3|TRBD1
CASSYRQGWGTDTQYF
TGTGCCAGCAGTTACCGACAGGGATGGGGCACAGATACGCAGTATTTT
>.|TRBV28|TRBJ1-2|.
CASSLRSDGYTF
TGTGCCAGCAGTTTGAGGAGTGATGGCTACACCTTC
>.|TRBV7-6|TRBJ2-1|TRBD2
CASSFGGGTYNEQFF
TGTGCCAGCAGCTTTGGCGGGGGAACCTACAATGAGCAGTTCTTC
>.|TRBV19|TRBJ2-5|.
CASSTLGGGWETQYF
TGTGCCAGTAGTACCCTAGGTGGAGGTTGGGAGACCCAGTACTTC
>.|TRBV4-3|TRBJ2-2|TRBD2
CASRLAGVLTGELFF
TGCGCCAGCAGACTAGCGGGGGTACTCACCGGGGAGCTGTTTTTT
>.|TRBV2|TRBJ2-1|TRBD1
CAGTTGDYNEQFF
TGTGCCGGGACCACAGGGGACTACAATGAGCAGTTCTTC
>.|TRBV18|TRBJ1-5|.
CASSPLEQGGGYSNQPQHF
TGTGCCAGCTCACCACTAGAGCAGGGAGGAGGGTATAGCAATCAGCCCCAGCATTTT
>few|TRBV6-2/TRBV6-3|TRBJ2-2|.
CASSYASSTGELFF
TGTGCCAGCAGTTATGCTAGCTCCACCGGGGAGCTGTTTTTT
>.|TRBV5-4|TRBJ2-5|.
CASSWPQETQYF
TGTGCCAGCAGCTGGCCACAAGAGACCCAGTACTTC
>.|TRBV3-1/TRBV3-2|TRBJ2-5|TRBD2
CASSHGLAGGRETQYF
TGTGCCAGCAGCCACGGACTAGCGGGGGGCCGGGAGACCCAGTACTTC
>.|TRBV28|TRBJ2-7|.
CASSLPGPSSYEQYF
TGTGCCAGCAGTCTCCCAGGGCCAAGCTCCTACGAGCAGTACTTC
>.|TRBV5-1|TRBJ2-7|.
CASSLDFTGRDEQYF
TGCGCCAGCAGCTTGGATTTCACAGGGCGCGACGAGCAGTACTTC
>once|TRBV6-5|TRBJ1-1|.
CASSSRAPRKNTEAFF
TGTGCCAGCAGTTCAAGAGCCCCCCGAAAGAACACTGAAGCTTTCTTT
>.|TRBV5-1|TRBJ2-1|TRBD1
CASSPQGLTYNEQFF
TGCGCCAGCAGCCCACAGGGGCTGACCTACAATGAGCAGTTCTTC
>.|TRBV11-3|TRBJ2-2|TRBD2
CASSLTSGGAATGELFF
TGTGCCAGCAGCTTGACTAGCGGGGGGGCCGCCACCGGGGAGCTGTTTTTT
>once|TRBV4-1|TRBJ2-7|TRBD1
CASSHAIPGQTDYEQYF
TGCGCCAGCAGCCATGCAATCCCGGGACAGACGGATTACGAGCAGTACTTC
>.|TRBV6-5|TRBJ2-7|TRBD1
CARQGAEQYF
TGTGCCAGGCAGGGGGCCGAGCAGTACTTC
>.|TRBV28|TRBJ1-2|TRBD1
CASSFATGGAYGYTF
TGTGCCAGCAGTTTCGCGACAGGGGGAGCCTATGGCTACACCTTC
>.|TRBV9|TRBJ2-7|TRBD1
CASSETGVPGDEQYF
TGTGCCAGCAGCGAGACAGGGGTTCCGGGGGACGAGCAGTACTTC
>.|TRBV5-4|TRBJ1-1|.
CASSRTVNTEAFF
TGTGCCAGCAGCCGGACAGTGAACACTGAAGCTTTCTTT
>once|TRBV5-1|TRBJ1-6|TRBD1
CASSNLGQVFNSPLHF
TGCGCCAGCAGCAATTTGGGACAGGTATTCAATTCACCCCTCCACTTT
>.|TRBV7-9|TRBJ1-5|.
CASSGTGQPQHF
TGTGCCAGCAGCGGAACGGGTCAGCCCCAGCATTTT
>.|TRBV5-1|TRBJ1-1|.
CASSIGNTEAFF
TGCGCCAGCAGCATCGGGAACACTGAAGCTTTCTTT
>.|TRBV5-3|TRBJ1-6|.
CAPPSGGDNSPLHF
TGTGCCCCCCCCTCGGGGGGGGACAATTCACCCCTCCACTTT
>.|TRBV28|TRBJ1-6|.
CASSLRGGTGYNSPLHF
TGTGCCAGCAGTCTCCGGGGCGGGACGGGCTATAATTCACCCCTCCACTTT
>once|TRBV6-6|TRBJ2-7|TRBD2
CASSHRGLAGDSYEQYF
TGTGCCAGCAGTCATAGGGGACTAGCGGGAGACTCCTACGAGCAGTACTTC
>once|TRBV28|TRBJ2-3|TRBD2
CASSLSASGGRDTQYF
TGTGCCAGCAGTTTATCGGCTAGCGGGGGCCGTGATACGCAGTATTTT
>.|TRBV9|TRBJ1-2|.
CASSVVRGAPGYTF
TGTGCCAGCAGCGTAGTCAGGGGAGCGCCAGGCTACACCTTC
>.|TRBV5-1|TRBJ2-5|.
CASSFGLEGTQYF
TGCGCCAGCAGCTTTGGGTTGGAGGGGACCCAGTACTTC
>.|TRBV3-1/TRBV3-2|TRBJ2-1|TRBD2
CASSSTGGSYNEQFF
TGTGCCAGCAGCAGCACGGGGGGCTCCTACAATGAGCAGTTCTTC
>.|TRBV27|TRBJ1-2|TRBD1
CASSLSLTGYDGYTF
TGTGCCAGCAGTTTATCCCTGACAGGGTACGATGGCTACACCTTC
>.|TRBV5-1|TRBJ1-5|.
CASSLESGNQPQHF
TGCGCCAGCAGCTTGGAATCGGGGAATCAGCCCCAGCATTTT
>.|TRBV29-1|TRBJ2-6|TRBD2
CSVEGRAGANVLTF
TGCAGCGTTGAGGGGAGGGCTGGGGCCAACGTCCTGACTTTC
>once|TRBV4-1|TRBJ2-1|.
CASSQDQEAQGGDEQFF
TGCGCCAGCAGCCAAGATCAAGAGGCCCAAGGGGGGGATGAGCAGTTCTTC
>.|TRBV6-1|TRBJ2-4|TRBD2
CASSGLAGALAKNIQYF
TGTGCCAGCAGTGGGTTAGCGGGGGCCCTAGCCAAAAACATTCAGTACTTC
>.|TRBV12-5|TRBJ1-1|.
CASGLAFGQGSEAFF
TGTGCTAGTGGTTTGGCATTCGGTCAGGGGTCGGAAGCTTTCTTT
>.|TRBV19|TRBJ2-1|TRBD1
CASSRGQTDSYNEQFF
TGTGCCAGTAGTAGGGGACAGACTGACTCCTACAATGAGCAGTTCTTC
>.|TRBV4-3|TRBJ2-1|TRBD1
CASSQGGPGQGFDEQFF
TGCGCCAGCAGCCAAGGAGGGCCGGGACAGGGATTCGATGAGCAGTTCTTC
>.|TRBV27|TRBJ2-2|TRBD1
CASSLKGQGAGNTGELFF
TGTGCCAGCAGTTTGAAGGGACAGGGGGCGGGGAACACCGGGGAGCTGTTTTTT